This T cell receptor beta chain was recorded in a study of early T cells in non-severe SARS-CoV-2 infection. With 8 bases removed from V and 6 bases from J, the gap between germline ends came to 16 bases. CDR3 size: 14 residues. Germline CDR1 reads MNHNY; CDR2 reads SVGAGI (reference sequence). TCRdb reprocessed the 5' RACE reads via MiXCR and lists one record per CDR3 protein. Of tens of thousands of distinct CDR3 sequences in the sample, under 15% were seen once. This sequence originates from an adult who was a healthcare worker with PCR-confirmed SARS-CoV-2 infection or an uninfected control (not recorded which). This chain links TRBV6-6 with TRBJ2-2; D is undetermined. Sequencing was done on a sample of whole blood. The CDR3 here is CASAYSGEAGELFF. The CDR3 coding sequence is TGTGCCAGCGCCTACAGTGGGGAAGCCGGGGAGCTGTTTTTT.